The entry below gives a single T cell receptor (beta chain) sequence along with its context. Its target is not known. This entry is derived from a study of a mutant IDH1 vaccine in newly diagnosed glioma. Overall study: Vaccines began 4-6 weeks after radiotherapy alone, or with temozolomide cycles. Study results and limitations: Pseudoprogression appeared unlinked to shifts in leading peripheral T cell clonotypes.

Generated by immunoSEQ multiplex PCR, the TCRdb table keeps only in-frame clones and is missing some. The data contain under 70,000 clones, about 87% of them singletons. The ends lost 10 bases at V and 1 base at J; junction bases unmatched: 21. CDR3 length: 19 amino acids. Germline-derived CDR1 and CDR2 are MRHNA and SNTAGT. Time point reported: week 23, last vaccination. In the vaccine, a single dose held 300 ug of the mutant IDH1 20-mer peptide, along with topical imiquimod. The rearrangement joins TRBV6-4 to TRBJ2-7; 11 bases match TRBD2. Sequenced here: PBMCs, sampled from a glioma patient whose treatment included an IDH1 peptide vaccine. The sequence was collected from a man aged 18-30 years with glioma. CDR3: CATPGTSGLRSPHSYEQYF. CDR3 in DNA: TGTGCCACCCCAGGGACTAGCGGTTTGCGGAGCCCTCATTCCTACGAGCAGTACTTC.